This T cell receptor (beta chain) was profiled in a study of blood T cell repertoires in COVID-19. The overall study: Acute and convalescent COVID-19 samples came from the United States, Italy and Spain.

In the original processing: Amplification with reference gene primers provided the estimates of nucleated cell counts. The repertoire was sequenced with immunoSEQ multiplex PCR; TCRdb's copy has only in-frame clones and lacks some. V, J and clone size are taken as reported in that table, and D and trimming were inferred from the DNA itself. This sample has 150,000 to 200,000 clones, with approximately 84% found just once. Enrolled through a virtual design, the participants were between 18 and 89 years of age and came from some 25 US areas. The sequenced sample was PBMCs or T cells enriched from blood (not recorded which). This TCR was recovered from a man in his forties who had recovered from COVID-19.

The CDR3, as DNA: TGTGCCTGGAGTCCTCTGGGCAGTTACACCGGGGAGCTGTTTTTT. It encodes CAWSPLGSYTGELFF. The chain couples TRBV30 to TRBJ2-2; D not resolved. V lost 2 bases to trimming and J lost 3 bases, with 13 bases between them. The CDR3 has 15 amino acids. CDR1 is GTSNPN and CDR2 is SVGIG in the germline V gene (reference sequence).